The T cell receptor (beta chain) described here comes from a study of human thymus T cells. Corrective cardiac operations yielded the resected thymus tissue. The donor group consisted of healthy Finnish infants who were having corrective surgery for congenital heart defects. Trimming at V came to 0 bases and at J to 7 bases, leaving 11 bases not matched to a gene. The CDR3 contains 16 residues. Per the germline V gene, CDR1 is ENHRY and CDR2 is SYGVKD. Regarding the study as a whole: Unrelated individuals reportedly shared highly overlapping thymic TCR repertoires. Apparent skewing of V and J gene usage characterized both thymic and blood repertoires.

Comments on this clone: Its antigen is unknown.

Produced via immunoSEQ multiplex PCR; TCRdb's table is partial and in-frame only. The sample has some 120,000 clones, around 94% seen once. The J gene is TRBJ2-7, the V gene TRBV10-3; 8 bases agree with TRBD1. The clonotype originates from a boy in the first two years of life with a congenital heart defect but otherwise immunologically healthy. Sequenced input: thymus tissue. CDR3 sequence: CAISESRGQEEREQYF. The DNA for the CDR3 is TGTGCCATCAGTGAGTCGCGGGGACAGGAGGAAAGGGAGCAGTACTTC.